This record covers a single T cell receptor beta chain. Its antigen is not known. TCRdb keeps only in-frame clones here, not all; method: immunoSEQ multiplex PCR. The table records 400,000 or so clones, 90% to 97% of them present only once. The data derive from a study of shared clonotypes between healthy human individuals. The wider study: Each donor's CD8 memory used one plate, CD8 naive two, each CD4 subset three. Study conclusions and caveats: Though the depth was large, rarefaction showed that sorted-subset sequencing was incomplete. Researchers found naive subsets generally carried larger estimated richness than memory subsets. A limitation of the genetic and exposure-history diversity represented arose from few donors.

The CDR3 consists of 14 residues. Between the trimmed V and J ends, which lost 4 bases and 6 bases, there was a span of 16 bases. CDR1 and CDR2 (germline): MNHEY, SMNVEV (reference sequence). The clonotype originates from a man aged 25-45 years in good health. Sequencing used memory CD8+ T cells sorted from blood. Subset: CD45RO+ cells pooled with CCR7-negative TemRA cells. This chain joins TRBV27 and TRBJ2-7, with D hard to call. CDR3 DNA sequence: TGTGCCAGCAGTTCGCCCTTGGTTTCCGCCGAGCAGTACTTC. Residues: CASSSPLVSAEQYF.